The clone carrying this T cell receptor beta chain was counted many times. Its specificity is not known. These data are taken from a study of glioma-infiltrating T cells. V lost 6 bases, J lost 5 bases, and 8 bases stayed unmatched. The CDR3 has 15 residues. CDR1 is SNHLY and CDR2 is FYNNEI in the germline V gene. Using RNA template, CDR3s of TCR alpha and beta were amplified with iRepertoire arm-PCR. Input was roughly 85-400 ng of tissue mRNA or PBMC total RNA. TCRdb analysed the multiplex PCR reads with MiXCR anew, one entry per CDR3 protein. The repertoire holds some 110,000 distinct CDR3 sequences, with around 23% as singletons. Study outcomes and limitations: Non-neoplastic patients had below-expected tissue-blood divergence, while all gliomas exceeded expectation. Only very few CDR3 sequences appeared in both tissue and blood.

Sequenced sample: glioma tissue, nonneoplastic brain tissue, or PBMCs (not recorded which). This TCR was recovered from a human donor with low-grade glioma or glioblastoma, undergoing nonglioma brain surgery, or in good health (not recorded which). This rearrangement joins TRBV2 to TRBJ2-1, with 9 nucleotides matching TRBD2. The CDR3 DNA is TGTGCCAGCAGCGACAGACTAGCGGTCCACAATGAGCAGTTCTTC. Translating it yields CASSDRLAVHNEQFF.